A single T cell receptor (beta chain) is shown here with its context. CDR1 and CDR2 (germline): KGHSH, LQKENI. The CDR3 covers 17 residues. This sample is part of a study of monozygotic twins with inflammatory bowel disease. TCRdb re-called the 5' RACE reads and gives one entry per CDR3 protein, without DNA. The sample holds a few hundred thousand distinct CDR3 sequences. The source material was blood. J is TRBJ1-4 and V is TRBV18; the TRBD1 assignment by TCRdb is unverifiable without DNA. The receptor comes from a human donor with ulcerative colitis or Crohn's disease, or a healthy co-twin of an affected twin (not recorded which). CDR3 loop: CASSPPNREQGVEKLFF.